One sample yielded the 25 T cell receptor beta chains listed below, sequenced in a study of cytomegalovirus exposure and HLA in healthy donors. The protocol was immunoSEQ multiplex PCR, while the TCRdb copy is restricted to in-frame clones and leaves out a portion. The table lists a few hundred thousand clones, just over 85% of them singletons, with about 3% in the top ten. Sequencing was carried out using PBMCs. The receptors stem from a woman between 18 and 30 years old in good health and CMV-seronegative.

This sequence joins TRBV28 and TRBJ2-7, with 7 bases that match TRBD1. There are 15 residues in the CDR3. V gave up 3 bases and J gave up 2 bases; unmatched junction bases: 7. The germline CDR1 and CDR2 sequences are MDHEN and SYDVKM. CDR3 bases: TGTGCCAGCAGTTTGACAGGGTCGAGGACCTACGAGCAGTACTTC. The encoded protein is CASSLTGSRTYEQYF. Looking up the rest from reference TRBV28 and TRBJ2-7 gives the full variable domain: DVKVTQSSRYLVKRTGEKVFLECVQDMDHENMFWYRQDPGLGLRLIYFSYDVKMKEKGDIPEGYSVSREKKERFSLILESASTNQTSMYLCASSLTGSRTYEQYFGPGTRLTVT.

This chain uses TRBV25-1 with TRBJ2-1; TRBD2 matches at 10 bases. CDR3 length: 18 residues. Germline CDR1 is MGHDK and CDR2 is SYGVNS. Trimming cost V 4 bases and J 0 bases; bases outside gene matches: 9. The CDR3 DNA reads as TGTGCCAGCAGTGGGATGGGGACTAGCGACGACTCCTACAATGAGCAGTTCTTC. Amino acid sequence: CASSGMGTSDDSYNEQFF.

The V call is TRBV14, the J call TRBJ1-2; 10 bases are a match to TRBD1. J lost 2 bases, V lost 3 bases, and 0 bases had no gene match. CDR3 size: 14 residues. CDR1 is SGHDN and CDR2 is FVKESK in the germline V gene. The CDR3 spells CASSQDRGNYGYTF. The CDR3 DNA reads as TGTGCCAGCAGCCAGGACAGGGGGAACTATGGCTACACCTTC.

The genes are TRBV28 and TRBJ1-3, with D maybe TRBD1 (6 bases). CDR1 is MDHEN and CDR2 is SYDVKM in the germline V gene. The V end was cut by 6 bases, the J end by 0 bases, with 18 bases between. The CDR3 extends over 17 amino acids. The CDR3 sequence: CASRPLQGGYSGNTIYF. The CDR3 DNA reads TGTGCCAGCAGGCCCCTACAGGGAGGGTACTCTGGAAACACCATATATTTT.

This clone was observed at least ten times. The rearrangement links TRBV19 to TRBJ2-2, with TRBD2 matching over 8 bases. This CDR3 spans 18 amino acids. The V gene's germline CDR1 is LNHDA and CDR2 SQIVND (reference sequence). J was trimmed by 2 bases and V by 7 bases; bases with no gene match: 15. The CDR3 loop reads CASTDSWRAGGNTGELFF. In DNA form, the CDR3 reads TGTGCCAGTACCGACTCCTGGAGGGCGGGAGGAAACACCGGGGAGCTGTTTTTT.

This clone was seen only once. The chain employs TRBV11-2 and TRBJ2-7, with no clear D. V was clipped by 4 bases and J by 1 base, with 8 bases between them. Germline V gene lookup returns CDR1 SGHAT and CDR2 FQNNGV. The CDR3 length is 13 residues. In DNA, the CDR3 is TGTGCCAGCAGCTCTGTAATGTCCTACGAGCAGTACTTC. This codes for CASSSVMSYEQYF.

Only a few counts were recorded for this clone. The chain links TRBV30 to TRBJ1-5; perhaps TRBD1 as D (6 bases). Trimming took off 2 bases at V and 1 base at J, with 9 bases between the two ends. The CDR3 sequence is 14 residues long. The germline V gene encodes CDR1 GTSNPN and CDR2 SVGIG (reference sequence). The CDR3 DNA follows: TGTGCCTGGAGTTTCACAGGGAGCAATCAGCCCCAGCATTTT. Translated, it gives CAWSFTGSNQPQHF. The whole variable domain, remainder taken from reference TRBV30 and TRBJ1-5, is SQTIHQWPATLVQPVGSPLSLECTVEGTSNPNLYWYRQAAGRGLQLLFYSVGIGQISSEVPQNLSASRPQDRQFILSSKKLLLSDSGFYLCAWSFTGSNQPQHFGDGTRLSIL.

This clone was found a few times. J is TRBJ1-4 and V is TRBV6-5, with 7 bases lining up with TRBD1. Germline assignment: CDR1 MNHEY and CDR2 SVGAGI. The junction had 7 bases not matched to a gene; V was cut back by 6 bases and J by 3 bases. This CDR3 has 15 amino acids. CDR3 DNA: TGTGCCAGCAGGGCCGACAGGGTCGCTAATGAAAAACTGTTTTTT. Protein sequence: CASRADRVANEKLFF.

The rearrangement links TRBV28 to TRBJ2-6; D possibly corresponds to TRBD1 (6 bases). Germline lookup yields CDR1 MDHEN and CDR2 SYDVKM. This CDR3 contains 20 residues. The V gene lost 3 bases and the J gene lost 1 base, with 22 bases spanning the gap. In DNA, the CDR3 is TGTGCCAGCAGTTTCACCCGAAAACAGGGATTGGGATCTGGGGCCAACGTCCTGACTTTC. The encoded protein is CASSFTRKQGLGSGANVLTF.

The chain has TRBV5-4 and TRBJ1-1, with D maybe TRBD1 (5 bases). The germline V gene has CDR1 SGHNT and CDR2 YYREEE (reference sequence). Trimming took off 1 base at V and 1 base at J, with 17 bases between the two ends. The CDR3 consists of 17 residues. CDR3 protein: CASSLRVVAQGNTEAFF. The CDR3 DNA follows: TGTGCCAGCAGCTTGAGGGTCGTTGCCCAGGGGAACACTGAAGCTTTCTTT. The whole variable domain, filled in from reference TRBV5-4 and TRBJ1-1, reads ETGVTQSPTHLIKTRGQQVTLRCSSQSGHNTVSWYQQALGQGPQFIFQYYREEENGRGNFPPRFSGLQFPNYSSELNVNALELDDSALYLCASSLRVVAQGNTEAFFGQGTRLTVV.

The V gene is TRBV6-1, the J gene TRBJ2-7; D is perhaps TRBD1 (6 bases). Trimming stripped 1 base from V and 9 bases from J, with 22 bases between. The CDR3 extends over 16 amino acids. CDR1 and CDR2 (germline): MNHNS, SASEGT. CDR3 nucleotides: TGTGCCAGCAGTGAAGTCCTTACTGGGACAAGGGTCTGGCAGTACTTC. This codes for CASSEVLTGTRVWQYF.

This chain uses TRBV29-1 with TRBJ2-1, with 8 bases fitting TRBD1. The CDR3 runs 13 residues. Trimming cost V 1 base and J 7 bases; bases outside gene matches: 3. Germline V gene data show CDR1 as SQVTM and CDR2 as ANQGSEA. The CDR3 DNA sequence: TGCAGCGTTGAAGTCCGGACAGGGAATGAGCAGTTCTTC. Translating gives CSVEVRTGNEQFF.

The rearrangement uses TRBV30 and TRBJ1-1; TRBD1 agrees at 10 bases. Germline values: CDR1 GTSNPN, CDR2 SVGIG (reference sequence). The CDR3 sequence is 14 residues long. Unmatched junction bases numbered 5, after V lost 4 bases and J lost 3 bases. CDR3 DNA sequence: TGTGCCTGGAACACCGGGACAGGGGACACTGAAGCTTTCTTT. It yields the protein CAWNTGTGDTEAFF.

The chain is built from TRBV2 and TRBJ2-1, with 8 bases that match TRBD2. The ends lost 6 bases at V and 9 bases at J; junction bases unmatched: 7. The CDR3 runs 13 residues. Germline V gene lookup returns CDR1 SNHLY and CDR2 FYNNEI. The CDR3 loop reads CASSESGRGEQFF. In DNA form, the CDR3 reads TGTGCCAGCAGCGAGAGCGGGAGAGGTGAGCAGTTCTTC.

In this sample, this clone turned up once. The chain links TRBV15 to TRBJ2-5; D is possibly TRBD2 (6 bases). The germline V and J ends were trimmed by 2 bases and 7 bases, with 11 bases remaining between them. There are 13 residues in the CDR3. Germline lookup yields CDR1 LNHNV and CDR2 YYDKDF (reference sequence). The CDR3, as DNA: TGTGCCACCAGCAGACGGCCGGAGGGGACCCAGTACTTC. It translates to CATSRRPEGTQYF.

V usage is TRBV4-1 and J usage is TRBJ1-5; no firm D call. Trimming cost V 0 bases and J 6 bases, with 12 bases left between them. The CDR3 totals 15 residues. From germline, CDR1 is MGHRA and CDR2 YSYEKL. CDR3 region: CASSQDFGVGQPQHF. DNA of the CDR3: TGCGCCAGCAGCCAAGATTTCGGGGTTGGTCAGCCCCAGCATTTT.

This clone has at least ten counts. The V gene is TRBV29-1, the J gene TRBJ2-3, with TRBD2 identical over 11 bases. J lost 4 bases, V lost 6 bases, and 15 bases had no gene match. This CDR3 is 17 amino acids long. Germline CDR1 is SQVTM and CDR2 is ANQGSEA. Written as DNA, the CDR3 is TGCAGCGTGGATGGGGTGGTAGCGGGAGGGAACCCAGATACGCAGTATTTT. Protein sequence: CSVDGVVAGGNPDTQYF.

The V gene is TRBV7-2, the J gene TRBJ2-2; a weak D match, TRBD1 (6 bases). V dropped 2 bases and J dropped 1 base, with 20 bases sitting between them. CDR1 is SGHTA and CDR2 is FQGNSA in the germline V gene. CDR3 length equals 19 residues. Here the CDR3 reads CASSLSAGATLLNTGELFF. CDR3 DNA sequence: TGTGCCAGCAGCTTATCGGCAGGGGCCACCCTACTGAACACCGGGGAGCTGTTTTTT.

This clone has a single count. The rearrangement uses TRBV11-2 and TRBJ2-1; no clear D. The CDR3 extends over 16 amino acids. V was trimmed by 1 base and J by 7 bases, leaving 17 bases between them. The germline CDR1 and CDR2 sequences are SGHAT and FQNNGV. CDR3 residues: CASSLVLTLYGNEQFF. CDR3 nucleotide sequence: TGTGCCAGCAGCTTAGTACTCACCCTGTACGGGAATGAGCAGTTCTTC.

V is TRBV27 and J is TRBJ2-2; TRBD1 agrees at 9 bases. The CDR3 runs to 13 residues. J was trimmed by 6 bases and V by 8 bases; bases with no gene match: 4. CDR1 and CDR2 from the germline V gene are MNHEY and SMNVEV (reference sequence). CDR3 DNA sequence: TGTGCCAGCTCCTGGACAGGGGCCGGGGAGCTGTTTTTT. It yields the protein CASSWTGAGELFF.

The chain carries TRBV2 and TRBJ2-1; TRBD2 agrees at 9 bases. Germline CDR1 SNHLY, CDR2 FYNNEI. The junction had 13 bases not matched to a gene; V was cut back by 7 bases and J by 9 bases. The CDR3 covers 15 residues. The CDR3 here is CASIPFAGGAIEQFF. In nucleotides, the CDR3 is TGTGCCAGCATTCCCTTTGCGGGAGGGGCAATTGAGCAGTTCTTC. The variable domain in full, completed from reference TRBV2 and TRBJ2-1, reads EPEVTQTPSHQVTQMGQEVILRCVPISNHLYFYWYRQILGQKVEFLVSFYNNEISEKSEIFDDQFSVERPDGSNFTLKIRSTKLEDSAMYFCASIPFAGGAIEQFFGPGTRLTVL.

Only a few counts were recorded for this clone. This chain links TRBV18 with TRBJ1-5, with D unclear. The CDR3 consists of 13 residues. CDR1 is KGHSH, CDR2 LQKENI, per germline. V dropped 6 bases and J dropped 1 base, with 7 bases sitting between them. In DNA form, the CDR3 reads TGTGCCAGCTCTCGGGGAAGCAATCAGCCCCAGCATTTT. This codes for CASSRGSNQPQHF.

This clone appeared a single time. The chain couples TRBV5-4 to TRBJ2-7; TRBD2 agrees at 13 bases. Germline CDR1 and CDR2: SGHNT and YYREEE (reference sequence). Unmatched junction bases numbered 10, after V lost 3 bases and J lost 4 bases. CDR3 length: 17 residues. The CDR3 bases are TGTGCCAGCAGCTCCTCCTGGACTAGCGGGGGTTTTTACGAGCAGTACTTC. The encoded protein is CASSSSWTSGGFYEQYF. Full variable domain (remainder filled in from reference TRBV5-4 and TRBJ2-7): ETGVTQSPTHLIKTRGQQVTLRCSSQSGHNTVSWYQQALGQGPQFIFQYYREEENGRGNFPPRFSGLQFPNYSSELNVNALELDDSALYLCASSSSWTSGGFYEQYFGPGTRLTVT.

This sequence joins TRBV7-6 and TRBJ2-2; 7 bases match TRBD2. This CDR3 is built from 20 residues. The V gene's germline CDR1 is SGHVS and CDR2 FNYEAQ. The junction had 18 bases not matched to a gene; V was cut back by 1 base and J by 4 bases. DNA of the CDR3: TGTGCCAGCAGCTTAGGGCTTAGCGGGTACGCGGGGACCACCACCGGGGAGCTGTTTTTT. It yields the protein CASSLGLSGYAGTTTGELFF.

The V and J genes are TRBV28 and TRBJ1-4, with D possibly matching TRBD1 (6 bases). The germline CDR1 and CDR2 sequences are MDHEN and SYDVKM. V was pared by 5 bases and J by 0 bases, with 13 bases between. The CDR3 is 16 amino acids. CDR3 loop: CASSLTPGATNEKLFF. As DNA, the CDR3 is TGTGCCAGCAGTCTCACTCCAGGGGCAACTAATGAAAAACTGTTTTTT.